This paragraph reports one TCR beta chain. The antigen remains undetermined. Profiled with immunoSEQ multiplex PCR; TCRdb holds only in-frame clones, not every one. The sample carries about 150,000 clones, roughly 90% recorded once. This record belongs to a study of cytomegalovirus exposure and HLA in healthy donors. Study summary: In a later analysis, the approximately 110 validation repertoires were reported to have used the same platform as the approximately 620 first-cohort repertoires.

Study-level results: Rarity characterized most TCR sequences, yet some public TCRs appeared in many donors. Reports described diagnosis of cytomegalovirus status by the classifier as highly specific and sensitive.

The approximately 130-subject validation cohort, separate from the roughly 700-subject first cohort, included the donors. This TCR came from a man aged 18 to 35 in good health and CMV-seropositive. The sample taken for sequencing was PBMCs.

CDR3 in amino acids: CASSEASGAYEQYF. The CDR3 DNA is TGTGCCAGCTCAGAAGCCTCCGGGGCCTACGAGCAGTACTTC. The chain has TRBV18 and TRBJ2-7; D possibly corresponds to TRBD2 (5 bases). This CDR3 comprises 14 residues. Germline V gives CDR1 KGHSH, CDR2 LQKENI. V lost 5 bases and J 2 bases, leaving 13 bases between the germline ends.